The present TCR beta chain was sequenced within a study of blood T cell repertoires in COVID-19 (dated by TCRdb to about 2020). About the study as a whole: Collaborator samples came from the United States, Italy and Spain and covered acute and convalescent phases of COVID-19. The material from the prospective study consisted of cDNA or gDNA derived from T cells, B-cell-depleted T cells, or PBMCs. Deeply sampled blood TCRbeta repertoires from subjects exposed to, actively infected with, or recovered from COVID-19 were included in the dataset. The repertoires were released in a freely available public database intended as a resource for research on the immune response to SARS-CoV-2. The samples were drawn from two sources: the first 160 participants of the ongoing ImmuneRACE study, and 950 to 1,500 subjects contributed by 6 global collaborators. The sample metadata nearly always contained a de-identified subject ID, COVID-19 status, age in years and sex. HLA class I and class II types, where available, came from metadata supplied by the sample provider rather than from assay-based typing.

TCRbeta CDR3 regions were amplified from genomic DNA by means of the immunoSEQ Assay, a bias-controlled multiplex PCR. Regarding the original processing steps: Within the assay, amplification of reference gene primers was used to estimate how many nucleated cells each sample contained. To quantify the absolute abundance of each unique TCRbeta CDR3 rearrangement, sequence reads were collapsed and filtered. For each sample, productive Simpson clonality was calculated by taking the square root of Simpson's diversity index across productive rearrangements. Imported from immuneACCESS, the table was reduced by TCRdb to in-frame sequences with V and J called. These copies leave out some clones; in studies compared against another copy, an unresolved V gene accounts for under half, and the cause of the remainder is not known. V and J calls and clone size come straight from that table; D and trimming were deduced from the DNA. The sample yields a few hundred thousand clones; approximately 85% were counted once. Clones ranked in the top ten supply around 7.8% of the sample.

The collaborating institutions used their own protocols to collect whole blood in K2EDTA tubes. For TCRbeta analysis, collaborators shipped samples as frozen whole blood, isolated PBMCs, or DNA extracted from either of those sample types. General conclusions and limits of the study: How much clinical and demographic metadata was included differed by source and by participant, and the metadata was provided uncurated.

This clone was seen only once. What antigen it recognizes has not been identified. No much larger clone is present one base from it, and per-base qualities are unavailable. The germline V gene encodes CDR1 LGHDT and CDR2 YNNKEL (reference sequence). The CDR3 sequence holds 16 residues, the cysteine and phenylalanine included. Of all the DNA, just the CDR3 is kept, 48 bases in frame from base 1. Trimming leaves V shorter by 4 bases and J shorter by 6 bases, with the junction holding 12 bases beyond the gene matches. Rearrangement joined TRBV3-1 (or the pseudogene TRBV3-2) to TRBJ2-4; 7 central bases correspond to TRBD1. Material: peripheral blood. The clonotype was recovered from a human donor in a cohort sampled during active COVID-19. The bases read TGTGCCAGCAGCCCCGGTGCCTTGGGACAGACAAACATTCAGTACTTC. Protein translation: CASSPGALGQTNIQYF.